The 20 T cell receptor beta chains presented below share a single source sample, sequenced in a study of blood T cell repertoires in COVID-19. TCRdb keeps only in-frame clones here, not all; method: immunoSEQ multiplex PCR. Of around 240,000 clones listed, 86% are singletons. Sequencing was performed on PBMCs or T cells enriched from blood (not recorded which). All receptors come from a woman aged 50 to 60 who had recovered from COVID-19.

This clone has just one count. The chain carries TRBV18 and TRBJ1-1; D is ambiguous. The CDR3 has 17 residues. V lost 3 bases and J 2 bases, leaving 19 bases between the germline ends. Germline V gene data show CDR1 as KGHSH and CDR2 as LQKENI. The CDR3 DNA sequence: TGTGCCAGCTCACCCCGAGTCGGGAGGCAGCACAACACTGAAGCTTTCTTT. Translation gives CASSPRVGRQHNTEAFF.

The chain joins TRBV29-1 to TRBJ1-1; TRBD1 might be the D (6 bases). Germline V gene data show CDR1 as SQVTM and CDR2 as ANQGSEA. Trimming removed 6 bases from V and 4 bases from J, with 15 bases in between. The CDR3 has 13 amino acids. CDR3 nucleotides: TGCAGCGTCTTCAGGGGAAGTGTCACTGAAGCTTTCTTT. This translates into CSVFRGSVTEAFF.

This clone has a single count. The gene calls are TRBV9 and TRBJ2-7; 10 positions agree with TRBD1. Germline-derived CDR1 and CDR2 are SGDLS and YYNGEE. V lost 4 bases and J lost 6; bases outside the gene matches: 10. The CDR3 contains 15 residues. The CDR3 here is CASSPSGTGEAEQYF. The CDR3 DNA follows: TGTGCCAGCAGCCCCTCCGGGACAGGGGAGGCCGAGCAGTACTTC.

The sample holds a few counts of this clone. The rearrangement uses TRBV28 and TRBJ1-2, with TRBD1 as a possible D gene (5 bases). Trimming stripped 4 bases from V and 3 bases from J, with 12 bases between. Germline V gene lookup returns CDR1 MDHEN and CDR2 SYDVKM. This CDR3 spans 14 amino acids. The CDR3 region is CASSSPGRDYGYTF. For the CDR3, the DNA is TGTGCCAGCAGTTCTCCAGGGAGGGACTATGGCTACACCTTC.

This clone was seen a handful of times. The rearrangement joins TRBV6-2 or TRBV6-3 to TRBJ1-1, with D perhaps matching TRBD1 (5 bases). CDR1 is MNHEY, CDR2 SVGEGT, per germline. CDR3 length: 15 residues. V was clipped by 0 bases and J by 8 bases, with 16 bases between them. The CDR3 spells CASSYSRTKGTEAFF. CDR3 bases: TGTGCCAGCAGTTACTCCCGGACAAAAGGCACAGAAGCTTTCTTT.

This clone occurred a few times. The chain couples TRBV7-3 to TRBJ1-2, with 8 bases that match TRBD1. CDR1 and CDR2 from the germline V gene are SGHTA and FQGTGA. The CDR3 has 14 amino acids. The V and J ends lost 5 bases and 4 bases, in that order; junction bases with no gene match: 6. The CDR3 DNA follows: TGTGCCAGCAGCCATACAGGGGGACCCTATGGCTACACCTTC. It translates to CASSHTGGPYGYTF. Full variable domain (outside the CDR3, taken from reference TRBV7-3 and TRBJ1-2): GAGVSQTPSNKVTEKGKYVELRCDPISGHTALYWYRQSLGQGPEFLIYFQGTGAADDSGLPNDRFFAVRPEGSVSTLKIQRTERGDSAVYLCASSHTGGPYGYTFGSGTRLTVV.

This clone appeared a few times. This sequence joins TRBV5-4 and TRBJ1-2; 8 bases agree with TRBD1. This CDR3 region has 12 residues. Germline V gene lookup returns CDR1 SGHNT and CDR2 YYREEE (reference sequence). Unmatched junction bases numbered 7, after V lost 10 bases and J lost 5 bases. The CDR3 spells CASQGASYGYTF. The DNA of the CDR3 is TGTGCCTCCCAGGGGGCATCTTATGGCTACACCTTC.

The J gene is TRBJ2-2, the V gene TRBV2, with D possibly TRBD1 on 5 matching bases. Germline V gene data show CDR1 as SNHLY and CDR2 as FYNNEI. This CDR3 has 14 amino acids. Trimming cost V 7 bases and J 4 bases, with 13 bases left between them. The CDR3 sequence is CASTVDTVTGELFF. The CDR3 nucleotides read TGTGCCAGCACCGTGGACACAGTCACCGGGGAGCTGTTTTTT.

The count of this clone is one. The chain uses TRBV29-1 and TRBJ2-1, with 13 nucleotides matching TRBD2. Germline V gives CDR1 SQVTM, CDR2 ANQGSEA. V dropped 8 bases and J dropped 4; count of bases not matched to a gene: 14. This CDR3 comprises 17 residues. The CDR3, as DNA: TGCAGCTTCCGGACTAGCGGGAGAGGGATTCCGTACAATGAGCAGTTCTTC. Translation: CSFRTSGRGIPYNEQFF.

This rearrangement joins TRBV4-3 to TRBJ1-2, with TRBD1 matching 11 bases. The junction had 2 bases not matched to a gene; V was cut back by 1 base and J by 4 bases. Germline V gives CDR1 LGHNA, CDR2 YSLEER. This CDR3 is 15 amino acids long. The CDR3 coding sequence is TGCGCCAGCAGCCAAGGGACAGGGGGCGGCTATGGCTACACCTTC. Translated: CASSQGTGGGYGYTF.

V gene TRBV3-1 (or the pseudogene TRBV3-2) combines with J gene TRBJ1-2, with TRBD1 identical over 7 bases. The V gene end was trimmed by 4 bases and the J gene end by 4 bases; junction bases not matched to a gene: 6. CDR1 is LGHDT and CDR2 is YNNKEL in the germline V gene (reference sequence). The CDR3 has 14 residues. The CDR3 region has the DNA TGTGCCAGCAGCCTACGACAGGGCCGCTATGGCTACACCTTC. Translating gives CASSLRQGRYGYTF.

The gene calls are TRBV27 and TRBJ1-1, with D maybe TRBD1 (6 bases). The CDR3 runs 16 residues. From germline, CDR1 is MNHEY and CDR2 SMNVEV (reference sequence). The V end was cut by 3 bases, the J end by 1 base, with 15 bases between. CDR3 nucleotide sequence: TGTGCCAGCAGTTTGACAGGACTTGTAGAGAACACTGAAGCTTTCTTT. Protein product: CASSLTGLVENTEAFF.

This clone was seen just once. This chain uses TRBV10-1 with TRBJ2-2; TRBD1 matches 8 bases. Looked up from germline, CDR1 is WNHNN and CDR2 is SYGVQD (reference sequence). J gave up 6 bases and V 3 bases, and 0 bases lay outside the gene matches. The CDR3 length is 13 residues. CDR3 residues: CASSDRGPGELFF. CDR3 nucleotides: TGCGCCAGCAGTGACAGGGGGCCCGGGGAGCTGTTTTTT.

V is TRBV3-1 (or the pseudogene TRBV3-2) and J is TRBJ2-3; D may be TRBD1 (6 bases). This CDR3 contains 13 residues. Trimming shortened V by 6 bases and J by 2 bases, and 9 bases separated the two germline ends. Germline lookup yields CDR1 LGHDT and CDR2 YNNKEL (reference sequence). The CDR3 region has the DNA TGTGCCAGCAGTCGGGACAACACAGATACGCAGTATTTT. Amino acid sequence: CASSRDNTDTQYF.

The rearrangement links TRBV4-1 to TRBJ2-7; the D gene is possibly TRBD2 (6 bases). CDR1 and CDR2 (germline): MGHRA, YSYEKL. Deletions cut 0 bases from V and 3 bases from J, with 9 bases between. This CDR3 is 14 amino acids long. The CDR3 DNA reads as TGCGCCAGCAGCCAAGATGGTAGCGGCTACGAGCAGTACTTC. The encoded protein is CASSQDGSGYEQYF.

The chain joins TRBV5-5 to TRBJ2-2, with a weak D call TRBD2 (6 bases). The CDR3 has 16 amino acids. Germline V gene lookup returns CDR1 SGHKS and CDR2 YYEKEE (reference sequence). Deletions cut 2 bases from V and 4 bases from J, with 15 bases between. This chain's CDR3 is CASSLRWDFITGELFF. DNA for the CDR3: TGTGCCAGCAGCTTACGCTGGGACTTCATCACCGGGGAGCTGTTTTTT. The variable domain in full, completed from reference TRBV5-5 and TRBJ2-2, reads DAGVTQSPTHLIKTRGQQVTLRCSPISGHKSVSWYQQVLGQGPQFIFQYYEKEERGRGNFPDRFSARQFPNYSSELNVNALLLGDSALYLCASSLRWDFITGELFFGEGSRLTVL.

The chain combines TRBV11-1 with TRBJ2-7; tentative D call: TRBD2 (5 bases). The V gene lost 3 bases and the J gene lost 2 bases, with 8 bases spanning the gap. The CDR3 has 13 residues. Germline V gene data show CDR1 as SGHAT and CDR2 as FQDESV (reference sequence). The CDR3 bases are TGTGCCAGCAGCTTCTCCGGGACCTACGAGCAGTACTTC. Translated, it gives CASSFSGTYEQYF.

V is TRBV6-5 and J is TRBJ2-5; the D gene is possibly TRBD2 (6 bases). Trimming took off 6 bases at V and 5 bases at J, with 16 bases between the two ends. The CDR3 has 14 amino acids. The germline V gene encodes CDR1 MNHEY and CDR2 SVGAGI. The chain's CDR3 is CASRPSRGSETQYF. In nucleotides, the CDR3 is TGTGCCAGCAGGCCTAGCCGGGGGTCGGAGACCCAGTACTTC.

The chain joins TRBV21-1 to TRBJ2-7; the table's D call, TRBD2, has no DNA check behind it. TRBV21-1 is described as a pseudogene. CDR3 length equals 16 residues. The chain's CDR3 is CASSKADSGATYEQYF. In nucleotides, the CDR3 is TGTGCCAGCAGCAAAGCGGATAGCGGGGCCACCTACGAGCAGTACTTC.

The J gene is TRBJ2-5, the V gene TRBV19, with D tentatively TRBD2 (6 bases). Germline V gene lookup returns CDR1 LNHDA and CDR2 SQIVND (reference sequence). This CDR3 comprises 13 residues. Deletions cut 3 bases from V and 5 bases from J, with 10 bases between. The CDR3 loop is CASSMTGLETQYF. CDR3 sequence (DNA): TGTGCCAGTAGTATGACGGGACTTGAGACCCAGTACTTC.